These T cell receptor beta chains were read from a single sample in a study of cytomegalovirus exposure and HLA in healthy donors. Here immunoSEQ multiplex PCR was the method, and the copy in TCRdb shows in-frame clones only, minus some. The sample has about 140,000 clones; around 80% are singletons. The sample taken for sequencing was PBMCs. The receptors originated from a male donor in good health and CMV-seropositive. The CDR3 runs from the conserved cysteine through the conserved F or W. A D gene is named only where the DNA matches it firmly. Rows give clone size only sometimes, using once, few, many, or a class for an expanded clone.

d_gene	abundance	v_gene	j_gene	CDR3aa	CDR3nt
TRBD2	-	TRBV19	TRBJ2-1	CASSPVGLAGGNEQFF	TGTGCCAGTAGCCCCGTAGGACTAGCGGGAGGTAATGAGCAGTTCTTC
TRBD1	once	TRBV9	TRBJ1-1	CASSGRTGLTEAFF	TGTGCCAGCAGCGGGCGGACAGGGCTGACTGAAGCTTTCTTT
-	-	TRBV5-5	TRBJ2-7	CASSFWPAYEQYF	TGTGCCAGCAGCTTTTGGCCAGCCTACGAGCAGTACTTC
TRBD1	-	TRBV29-1	TRBJ1-1	CSVEPGQATGAFF	TGCAGCGTTGAACCGGGACAGGCAACTGGGGCTTTCTTT
-	-	TRBV7-9	TRBJ2-7	CASSHPTLTESYEQYF	TGTGCCAGCAGCCATCCCACTTTGACAGAGTCCTACGAGCAGTACTTC
-	few	TRBV30	TRBJ1-4	CAWSVRPTNEKLFF	TGTGCCTGGAGTGTGCGCCCAACTAATGAAAAACTGTTTTTT
-	-	TRBV19	TRBJ2-5	CASRARVAHSQETQYF	TGTGCCAGTAGAGCGAGGGTAGCGCACTCCCAAGAGACCCAGTACTTC
TRBD1	-	TRBV28	TRBJ2-7	CASSGPGQGTYEQYF	TGTGCCAGCAGTGGACCGGGACAGGGAACCTACGAGCAGTACTTC
-	-	TRBV28	TRBJ2-4	CASSPGAGYIQYF	TGTGCCAGCAGCCCAGGGGCTGGGTACATTCAGTACTTC
-	-	TRBV28	TRBJ2-7	CASKGTPTYEQYF	TGTGCCAGCAAAGGGACTCCAACCTACGAGCAGTACTTC